These 9 T cell receptor beta chains originate from one sample sequenced in a study of cytomegalovirus exposure and HLA in healthy donors. The PCR contained 60 Vbeta and 13 Jbeta primers. This table comes from immunoSEQ multiplex PCR, and its TCRdb copy is limited to in-frame clones, with some not included. The table for this sample gives about 110,000 clones. Sequenced: PBMCs. The receptors were gathered from a man aged 18 to 30 in good health and CMV-seronegative.

The chain couples TRBV13 to TRBJ2-1, with no clear D. Trimming removed 3 bases at V and 6 bases at J, with 6 bases between. The V gene's germline CDR1 is PRHDT and CDR2 FYEKMQ (reference sequence). The CDR3 extends over 12 amino acids. This chain's CDR3 is CASSLWPNEQFF. CDR3 DNA sequence: TGTGCCAGCAGCTTGTGGCCCAATGAGCAGTTCTTC.

The CDR3 protein is CASSASGGRGDTQYF. CDR3 DNA: TGTGCCAGCAGTGCTAGCGGGGGGCGGGGAGATACGCAGTATTTT. V is TRBV6-5 and J is TRBJ2-3; 11 nucleotides agree with TRBD2. Per germline, CDR1 MNHEY and CDR2 SVGAGI. The CDR3 spans 15 residues. The V and J ends lost 5 bases and 5 bases, in that order; junction bases with no gene match: 6.

The chain uses TRBV15 and TRBJ2-5, with D unclear. V shed 1 base and J shed 5 bases, with 11 bases lying between them. Per germline, CDR1 LNHNV and CDR2 YYDKDF (reference sequence). The length of the CDR3 is 14 residues. The CDR3 DNA reads TGTGCCACCAGCAGAGTGCTAGAAGGTGAGACCCAGTACTTC. Translating gives CATSRVLEGETQYF. The variable domain in full, with the rest retrieved from reference TRBV15 and TRBJ2-5, is DAMVIQNPRYQVTQFGKPVTLSCSQTLNHNVMYWYQQKSSQAPKLLFHYYDKDFNNEADTPDNFQSRRPNTSFCFLDIRSPGLGDTAMYLCATSRVLEGETQYFGPGTRLLVL.

This rearrangement joins TRBV5-1 to TRBJ2-7; unclear D gene. V was cut by 0 bases and J by 7 bases, with 8 bases left in between. Germline CDR1 reads SGHRS; CDR2 reads YFSETQ. The CDR3 has 12 residues. Here the CDR3 reads CASSLASKEQYF. Written as DNA, the CDR3 is TGCGCCAGCAGCTTGGCCTCTAAGGAGCAGTACTTC.

The chain links TRBV7-6 to TRBJ2-7; 9 bases line up with TRBD1. Looked up from germline, CDR1 is SGHVS and CDR2 is FNYEAQ. There are 13 residues in the CDR3. The V segment lost 6 bases and the J segment 6 bases; nucleotides outside the gene matches: 6. DNA of the CDR3: TGTGCCAGCAGGTCAGACAGGGGGTTCGAGCAGTACTTC. It specifies CASRSDRGFEQYF. The variable domain in full, completed from reference TRBV7-6 and TRBJ2-7, reads GAGVSQSPRYKVTKRGQDVALRCDPISGHVSLYWYRQALGQGPEFLTYFNYEAQQDKSGLPNDRFSAERPEGSISTLTIQRTEQRDSAMYRCASRSDRGFEQYFGPGTRLTVT.

V and J are TRBV5-6 and TRBJ2-6, with D possibly matching TRBD1 (6 bases). Germline CDR1 is SGHDT and CDR2 is YYEEEE. Trimming left V 3 bases short and J 0 bases short, with 13 bases between. The CDR3 runs 17 residues. CDR3 loop: CASSWGTGHSGANVLTF. The DNA of the CDR3 is TGTGCCAGCAGCTGGGGGACGGGACACTCTGGGGCCAACGTCCTGACTTTC. The full variable domain, completed using reference TRBV5-6 and TRBJ2-6, is DAGVTQSPTHLIKTRGQQVTLRCSPKSGHDTVSWYQQALGQGPQFIFQYYEEEERQRGNFPDRFSGHQFPNYSSELNVNALLLGDSALYLCASSWGTGHSGANVLTFGAGSRLTVL.

The rearrangement uses TRBV12-2 and TRBJ2-7; no DNA check was done on the table's D call, TRBD2. TRBV12-2 is assigned pseudogene status. CDR3 length equals 18 residues. For the CDR3, the DNA is TGTGCAAGTTACGGCCTAACCTTAGCGGGTGGACCTCCCTACGAGCAGTACTTC. This translates into CASYGLTLAGGPPYEQYF.

About this clone: The identical CDR3 is also encoded by other nucleotide sequences in the sample. V is TRBV10-3 and J is TRBJ1-5, with D unresolved. This CDR3 comprises 10 residues. Trimming removed 8 bases from V and 7 bases from J, with 6 bases in between. Germline V gives CDR1 ENHRY, CDR2 SYGVKD. The CDR3 DNA reads TGTGCCATCGGGAGACAGCCCCAGCATTTT. Translated: CAIGRQPQHF.

The chain couples TRBV18 to TRBJ2-1, with 8 bases that match TRBD1. CDR3 size: 20 residues. With 6 bases clipped from V and 3 bases from J, the junction kept 22 bases outside the gene matches. Germline assignment: CDR1 KGHSH and CDR2 LQKENI. Written as DNA, the CDR3 is TGTGCCAGCTCCCACGGGGGCAGGGGGCTAAAGCTAGAGGACTACAATGAGCAGTTCTTC. This gives the protein CASSHGGRGLKLEDYNEQFF.